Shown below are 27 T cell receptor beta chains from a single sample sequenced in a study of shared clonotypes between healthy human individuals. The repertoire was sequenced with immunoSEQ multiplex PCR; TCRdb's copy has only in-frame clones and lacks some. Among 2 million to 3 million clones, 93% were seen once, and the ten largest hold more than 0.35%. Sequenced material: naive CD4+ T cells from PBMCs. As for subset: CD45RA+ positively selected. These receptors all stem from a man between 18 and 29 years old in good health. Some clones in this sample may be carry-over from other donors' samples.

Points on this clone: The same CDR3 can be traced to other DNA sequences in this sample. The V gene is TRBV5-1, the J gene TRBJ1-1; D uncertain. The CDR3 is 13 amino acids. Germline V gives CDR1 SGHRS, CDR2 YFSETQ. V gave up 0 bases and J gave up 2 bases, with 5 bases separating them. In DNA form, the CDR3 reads TGCGCCAGCAGCTTGGGGGCAAACACTGAAGCTTTCTTT. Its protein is CASSLGANTEAFF.

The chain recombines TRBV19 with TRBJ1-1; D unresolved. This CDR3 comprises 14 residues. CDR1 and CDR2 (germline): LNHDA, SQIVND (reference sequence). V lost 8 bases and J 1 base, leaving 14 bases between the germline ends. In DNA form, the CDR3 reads TGTGCCAGTGGTGAGGGCTTGGGGAACACTGAAGCTTTCTTT. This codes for CASGEGLGNTEAFF.

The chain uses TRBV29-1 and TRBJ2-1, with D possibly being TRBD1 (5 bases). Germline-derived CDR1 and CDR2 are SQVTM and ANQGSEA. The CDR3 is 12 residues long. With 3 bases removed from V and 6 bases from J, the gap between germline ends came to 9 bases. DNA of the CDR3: TGCAGCGTTGAGGCAGGGCTCAATGAGCAGTTCTTC. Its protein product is CSVEAGLNEQFF.

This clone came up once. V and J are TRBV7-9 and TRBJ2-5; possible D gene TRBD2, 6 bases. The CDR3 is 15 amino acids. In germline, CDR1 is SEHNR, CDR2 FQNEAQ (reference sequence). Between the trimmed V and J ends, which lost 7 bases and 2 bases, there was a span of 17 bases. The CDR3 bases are TGTGCCAGCAATAAAGTGGGGCTAGCGCAAGAGACCCAGTACTTC. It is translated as CASNKVGLAQETQYF.

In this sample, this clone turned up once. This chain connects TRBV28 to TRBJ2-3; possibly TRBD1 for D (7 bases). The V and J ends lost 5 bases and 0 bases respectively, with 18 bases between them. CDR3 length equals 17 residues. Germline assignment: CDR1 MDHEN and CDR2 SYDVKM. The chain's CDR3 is CASSLGGAGGSTDTQYF. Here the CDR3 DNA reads TGTGCCAGCAGTCTCGGTGGGGCAGGGGGGAGCACAGATACGCAGTATTTT.

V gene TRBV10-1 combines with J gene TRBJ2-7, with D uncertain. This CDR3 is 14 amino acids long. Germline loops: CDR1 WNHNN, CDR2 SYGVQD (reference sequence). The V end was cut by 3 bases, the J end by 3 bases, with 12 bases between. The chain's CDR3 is CASSETANFYEQYF. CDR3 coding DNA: TGCGCCAGCAGTGAAACGGCAAACTTCTACGAGCAGTACTTC.

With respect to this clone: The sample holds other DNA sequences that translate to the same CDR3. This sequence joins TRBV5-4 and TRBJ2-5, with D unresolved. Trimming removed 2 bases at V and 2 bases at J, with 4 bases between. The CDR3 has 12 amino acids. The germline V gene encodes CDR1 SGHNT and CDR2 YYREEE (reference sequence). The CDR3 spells CASSFPQETQYF. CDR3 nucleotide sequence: TGTGCCAGCAGCTTCCCTCAAGAGACCCAGTACTTC.

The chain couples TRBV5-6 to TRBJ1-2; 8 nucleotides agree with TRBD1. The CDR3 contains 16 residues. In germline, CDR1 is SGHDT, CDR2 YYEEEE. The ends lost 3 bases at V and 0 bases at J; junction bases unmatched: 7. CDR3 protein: CASSSGTGRANYGYTF. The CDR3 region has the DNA TGTGCCAGCAGCTCCGGGACAGGACGAGCTAACTATGGCTACACCTTC.

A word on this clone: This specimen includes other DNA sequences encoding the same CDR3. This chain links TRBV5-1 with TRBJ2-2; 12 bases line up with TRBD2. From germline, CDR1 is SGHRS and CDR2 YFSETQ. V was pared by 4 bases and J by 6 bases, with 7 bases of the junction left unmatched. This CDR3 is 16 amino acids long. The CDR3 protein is CASSLGLAGGPGELFF. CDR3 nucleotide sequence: TGCGCCAGCAGCCTCGGGCTAGCGGGAGGGCCCGGGGAGCTGTTTTTT.

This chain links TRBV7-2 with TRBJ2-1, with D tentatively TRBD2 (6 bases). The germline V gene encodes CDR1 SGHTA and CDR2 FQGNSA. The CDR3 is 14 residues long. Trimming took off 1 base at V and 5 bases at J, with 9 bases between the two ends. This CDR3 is CASSLGRAHNEQFF. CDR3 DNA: TGTGCCAGCAGCTTAGGGAGGGCCCACAATGAGCAGTTCTTC.

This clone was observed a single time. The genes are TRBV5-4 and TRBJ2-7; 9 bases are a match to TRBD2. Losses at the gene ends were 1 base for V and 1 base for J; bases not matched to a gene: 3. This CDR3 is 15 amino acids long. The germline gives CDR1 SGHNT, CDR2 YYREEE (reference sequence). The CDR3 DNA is TGTGCCAGCAGCTTGAGAGCGGGAGGTTCCTACGAGCAGTACTTC. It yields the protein CASSLRAGGSYEQYF.

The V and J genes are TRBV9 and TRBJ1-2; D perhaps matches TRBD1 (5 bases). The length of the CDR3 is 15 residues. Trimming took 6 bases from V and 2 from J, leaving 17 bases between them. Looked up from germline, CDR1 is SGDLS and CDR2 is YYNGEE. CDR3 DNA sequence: TGTGCCAGCACCCCCAGACAGTTCCCGAACTATGGCTACACCTTC. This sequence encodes CASTPRQFPNYGYTF.

The CDR3 spells CASSVDSSYEQYF. CDR3 sequence (DNA): TGTGCCAGCAGCGTGGACAGCTCCTACGAGCAGTACTTC. The chain combines TRBV7-3 with TRBJ2-7; D may be TRBD1 (6 bases). Germline CDR1 is SGHTA and CDR2 is FQGTGA. Trimming left V 5 bases short and J 0 bases short, with 8 bases between. This CDR3 comprises 13 residues.

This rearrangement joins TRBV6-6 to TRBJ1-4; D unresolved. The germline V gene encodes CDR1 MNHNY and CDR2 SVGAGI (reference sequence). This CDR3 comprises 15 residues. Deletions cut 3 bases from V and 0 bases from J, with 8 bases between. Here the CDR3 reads CASSYLRSTNEKLFF. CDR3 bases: TGTGCCAGCAGTTATCTTCGGTCAACTAATGAAAAACTGTTTTTT.

Here the CDR3 reads CASSYDRVNEKLFF. Here the CDR3 DNA reads TGTGCCAGCAGCTACGACAGGGTCAATGAAAAACTGTTTTTT. This sequence joins TRBV7-2 and TRBJ1-4, with 7 bases aligning to TRBD1. Germline CDR1 and CDR2: SGHTA and FQGNSA. The CDR3 consists of 14 residues. The J segment lost 5 bases and the V segment lost 4 bases, leaving 4 bases of the junction unmatched.

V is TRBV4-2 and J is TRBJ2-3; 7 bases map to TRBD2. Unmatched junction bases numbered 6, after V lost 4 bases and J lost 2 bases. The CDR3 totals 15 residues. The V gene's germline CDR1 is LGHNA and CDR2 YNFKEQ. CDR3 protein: CASSPRTSYTDTQYF. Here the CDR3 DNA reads TGTGCCAGCAGCCCCCGGACTAGTTACACAGATACGCAGTATTTT.

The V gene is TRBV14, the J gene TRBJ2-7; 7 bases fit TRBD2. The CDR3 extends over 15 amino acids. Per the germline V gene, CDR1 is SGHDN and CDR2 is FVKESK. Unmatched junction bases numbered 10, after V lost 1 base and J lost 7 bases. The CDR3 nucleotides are TGTGCCAGCAGCCAAGGGCCCGGGACTACAGATGAGCAGTACTTC. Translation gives CASSQGPGTTDEQYF. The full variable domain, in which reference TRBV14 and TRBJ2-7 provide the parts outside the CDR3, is EAGVTQFPSHSVIEKGQTVTLRCDPISGHDNLYWYRRVMGKEIKFLLHFVKESKQDESGMPNNRFLAERTGGTYSTLKVQPAELEDSGVYFCASSQGPGTTDEQYFGPGTRLTVT.

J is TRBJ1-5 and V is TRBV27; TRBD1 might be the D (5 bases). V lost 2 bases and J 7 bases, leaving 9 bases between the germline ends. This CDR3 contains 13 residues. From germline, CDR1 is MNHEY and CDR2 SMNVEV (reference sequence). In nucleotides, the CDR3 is TGTGCCAGCAGTTTACTTGGGACCCAGCCCCAGCATTTT. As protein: CASSLLGTQPQHF.

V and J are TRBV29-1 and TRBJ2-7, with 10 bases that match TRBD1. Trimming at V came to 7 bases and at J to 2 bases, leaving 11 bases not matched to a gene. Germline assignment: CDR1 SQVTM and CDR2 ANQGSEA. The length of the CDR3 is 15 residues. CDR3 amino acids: CSAGRGQGGPYEQYF. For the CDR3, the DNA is TGCAGCGCTGGACGTGGACAGGGGGGTCCCTACGAGCAGTACTTC.

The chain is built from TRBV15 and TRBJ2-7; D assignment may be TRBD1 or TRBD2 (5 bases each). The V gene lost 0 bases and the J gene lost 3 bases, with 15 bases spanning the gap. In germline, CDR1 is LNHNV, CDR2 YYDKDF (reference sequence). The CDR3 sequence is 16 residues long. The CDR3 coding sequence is TGTGCCACCAGCAGAGATTCGGGGCGAATAGTCTACGAGCAGTACTTC. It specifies CATSRDSGRIVYEQYF. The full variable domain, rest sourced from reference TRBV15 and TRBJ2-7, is DAMVIQNPRYQVTQFGKPVTLSCSQTLNHNVMYWYQQKSSQAPKLLFHYYDKDFNNEADTPDNFQSRRPNTSFCFLDIRSPGLGDTAMYLCATSRDSGRIVYEQYFGPGTRLTVT.

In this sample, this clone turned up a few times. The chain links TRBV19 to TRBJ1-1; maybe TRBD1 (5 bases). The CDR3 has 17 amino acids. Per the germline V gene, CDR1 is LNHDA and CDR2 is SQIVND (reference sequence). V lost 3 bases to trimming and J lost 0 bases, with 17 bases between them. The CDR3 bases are TGTGCCAGTAGTATGAGACAGAAGGGAGAGGTGAACACTGAAGCTTTCTTT. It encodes CASSMRQKGEVNTEAFF.

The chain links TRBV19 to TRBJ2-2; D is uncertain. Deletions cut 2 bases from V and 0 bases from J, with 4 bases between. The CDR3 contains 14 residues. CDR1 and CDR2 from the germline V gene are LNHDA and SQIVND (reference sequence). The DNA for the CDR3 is TGTGCCAGTAGTATACCCCCGAACACCGGGGAGCTGTTTTTT. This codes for CASSIPPNTGELFF.

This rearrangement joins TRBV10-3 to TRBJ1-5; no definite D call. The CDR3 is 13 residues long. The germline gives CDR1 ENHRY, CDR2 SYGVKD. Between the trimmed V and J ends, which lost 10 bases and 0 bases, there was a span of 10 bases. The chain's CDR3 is CANGQYSNQPQHF. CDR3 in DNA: TGTGCCAACGGCCAGTATAGCAATCAGCCCCAGCATTTT.

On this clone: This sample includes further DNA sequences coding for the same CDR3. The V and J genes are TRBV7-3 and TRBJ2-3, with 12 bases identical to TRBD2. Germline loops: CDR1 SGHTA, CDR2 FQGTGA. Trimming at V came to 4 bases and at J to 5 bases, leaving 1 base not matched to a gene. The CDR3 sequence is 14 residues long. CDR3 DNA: TGTGCCAGCAGCTCACTAGCGGGAGGAGATACGCAGTATTTT. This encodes CASSSLAGGDTQYF.

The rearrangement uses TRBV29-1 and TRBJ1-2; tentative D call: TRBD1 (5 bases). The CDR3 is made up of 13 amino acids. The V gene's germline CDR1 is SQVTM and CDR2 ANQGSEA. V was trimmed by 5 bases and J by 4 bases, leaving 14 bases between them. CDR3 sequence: CSVSTQGSYGYTF. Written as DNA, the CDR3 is TGCAGCGTTTCCACGCAGGGCTCCTATGGCTACACCTTC.

This chain's CDR3 is CASSPSAERNTIYF. In DNA, the CDR3 is TGCGCCAGCAGCCCCAGCGCAGAGCGAAACACCATATATTTT. The gene calls are TRBV5-1 and TRBJ1-3; no firm D call. Looked up from germline, CDR1 is SGHRS and CDR2 is YFSETQ. V shed 4 bases and J shed 5 bases, with 13 bases lying between them. The CDR3 has 14 amino acids.

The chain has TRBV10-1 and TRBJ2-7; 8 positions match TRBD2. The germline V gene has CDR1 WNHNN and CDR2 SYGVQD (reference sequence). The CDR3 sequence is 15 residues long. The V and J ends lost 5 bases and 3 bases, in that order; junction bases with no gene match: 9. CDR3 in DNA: TGCGCCAGCAGTCAGGGGCTAGCGGGTTTCTACGAGCAGTACTTC. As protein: CASSQGLAGFYEQYF.